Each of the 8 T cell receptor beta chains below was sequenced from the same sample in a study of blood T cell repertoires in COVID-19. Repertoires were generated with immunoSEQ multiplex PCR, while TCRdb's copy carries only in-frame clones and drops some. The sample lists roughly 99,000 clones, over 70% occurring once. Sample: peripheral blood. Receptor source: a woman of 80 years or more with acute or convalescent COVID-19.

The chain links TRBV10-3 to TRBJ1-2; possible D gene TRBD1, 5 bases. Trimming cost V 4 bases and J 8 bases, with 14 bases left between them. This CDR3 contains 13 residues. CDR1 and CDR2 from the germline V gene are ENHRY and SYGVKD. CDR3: CAISVQGGGGYTF. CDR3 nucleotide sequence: TGTGCCATCAGTGTTCAGGGAGGAGGCGGCTACACCTTC.

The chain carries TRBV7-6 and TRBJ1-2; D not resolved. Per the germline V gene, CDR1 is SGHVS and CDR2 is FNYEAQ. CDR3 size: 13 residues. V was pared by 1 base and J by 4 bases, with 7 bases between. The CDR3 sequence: CASSLDGSYGYTF. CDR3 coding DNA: TGTGCCAGCAGCTTAGACGGGTCCTATGGCTACACCTTC.

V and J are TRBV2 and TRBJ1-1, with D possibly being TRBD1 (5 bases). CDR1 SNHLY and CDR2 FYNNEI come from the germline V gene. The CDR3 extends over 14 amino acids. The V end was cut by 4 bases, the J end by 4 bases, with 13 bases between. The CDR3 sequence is CASSARRGGTEAFF. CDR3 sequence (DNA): TGTGCCAGCAGTGCACGAAGGGGAGGCACTGAAGCTTTCTTT. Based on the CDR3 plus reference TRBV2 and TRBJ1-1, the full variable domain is EPEVTQTPSHQVTQMGQEVILRCVPISNHLYFYWYRQILGQKVEFLVSFYNNEISEKSEIFDDQFSVERPDGSNFTLKIRSTKLEDSAMYFCASSARRGGTEAFFGQGTRLTVV.

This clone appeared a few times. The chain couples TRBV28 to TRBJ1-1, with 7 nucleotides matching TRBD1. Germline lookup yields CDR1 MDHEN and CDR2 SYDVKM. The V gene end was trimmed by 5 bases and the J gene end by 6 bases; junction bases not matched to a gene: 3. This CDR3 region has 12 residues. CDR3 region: CASSRGQAEAFF. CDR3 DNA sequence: TGTGCCAGCAGTAGGGGGCAGGCTGAAGCTTTCTTT.

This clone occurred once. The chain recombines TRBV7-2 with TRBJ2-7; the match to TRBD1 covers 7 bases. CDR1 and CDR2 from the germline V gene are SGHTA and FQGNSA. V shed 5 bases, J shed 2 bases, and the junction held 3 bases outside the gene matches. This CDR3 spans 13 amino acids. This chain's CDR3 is CASSRDSAYEQYV. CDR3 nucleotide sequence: TGTGCCAGCAGCCGGGACAGCGCCTACGAGCAGTACGTC.

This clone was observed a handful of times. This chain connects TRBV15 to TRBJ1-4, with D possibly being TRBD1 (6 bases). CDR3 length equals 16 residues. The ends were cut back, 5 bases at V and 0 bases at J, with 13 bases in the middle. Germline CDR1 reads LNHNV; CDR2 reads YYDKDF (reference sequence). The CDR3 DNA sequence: TGTGCCACCAGCTTTCCCACAGGGACAACTAATGAAAAACTGTTTTTT. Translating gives CATSFPTGTTNEKLFF.

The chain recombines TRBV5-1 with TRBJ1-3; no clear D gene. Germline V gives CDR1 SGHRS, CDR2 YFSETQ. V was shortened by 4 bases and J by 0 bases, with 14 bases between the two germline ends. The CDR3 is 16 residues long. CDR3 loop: CASSPWLANSGNTIYF. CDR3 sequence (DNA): TGCGCCAGCAGCCCCTGGTTGGCAAACTCTGGAAACACCATATATTTT.

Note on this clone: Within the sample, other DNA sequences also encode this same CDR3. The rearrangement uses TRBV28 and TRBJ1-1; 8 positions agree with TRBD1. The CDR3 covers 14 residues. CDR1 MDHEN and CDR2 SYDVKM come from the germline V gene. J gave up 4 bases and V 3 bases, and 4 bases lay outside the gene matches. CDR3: CASSFGQGGTEAFF. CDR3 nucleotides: TGTGCCAGCAGTTTCGGACAGGGAGGCACTGAAGCTTTCTTT.